Below, 4 T cell receptor beta chains from the same sample are listed, as sequenced in a study of shared clonotypes between healthy human individuals. Naive CD8 cells lacked CD45RO and underwent positive selection for CCR7, leaving out terminally differentiated effector memory CD45RA+ cells. TCRdb keeps only in-frame clones here, not all; method: immunoSEQ multiplex PCR. The data show about 600,000 clones, 95% to 98% seen once. The source material was naive CD8+ T cells sorted from blood. The receptors originated from a man under 40 in good health.

The V gene is TRBV30, the J gene TRBJ2-7, with TRBD1 matching 9 bases. V lost 5 bases, J lost 5 bases, and 10 bases stayed unmatched. The CDR3 extends over 14 amino acids. Per the germline V gene, CDR1 is GTSNPN and CDR2 is SVGIG (reference sequence). Here the CDR3 reads CAWFRGTGFHEQYF. CDR3 sequence (DNA): TGTGCCTGGTTTAGGGGGACAGGGTTCCACGAGCAGTACTTC.

V usage is TRBV30 and J usage is TRBJ1-4; no clear D gene. Trimming stripped 5 bases from V and 8 bases from J, with 21 bases between. From germline, CDR1 is GTSNPN and CDR2 SVGIG (reference sequence). The CDR3 is 15 residues long. The CDR3 coding sequence is TGTGCCTGGTCCGGGCCAGAAGAATACGGGGAAAAACTGTTTTTT. Its protein product is CAWSGPEEYGEKLFF. Filled out from reference TRBV30 and TRBJ1-4, the complete variable domain reads SQTIHQWPATLVQPVGSPLSLECTVEGTSNPNLYWYRQAAGRGLQLLFYSVGIGQISSEVPQNLSASRPQDRQFILSSKKLLLSDSGFYLCAWSGPEEYGEKLFFGSGTQLSVL.

The chain joins TRBV11-2 to TRBJ2-5; TRBD2 agrees at 10 bases. This CDR3 comprises 15 residues. CDR1 is SGHAT, CDR2 FQNNGV, per germline. Trimming cost V 3 bases and J 3 bases; bases outside gene matches: 4. The CDR3 nucleotides read TGTGCCAGCAGCTTGGGGCTAGCGGGAGAAGAGACCCAGTACTTC. This codes for CASSLGLAGEETQYF. The full variable domain, in which reference TRBV11-2 and TRBJ2-5 provide the parts outside the CDR3, is EAGVAQSPRYKIIEKRQSVAFWCNPISGHATLYWYQQILGQGPKLLIQFQNNGVVDDSQLPKDRFSAERLKGVDSTLKIQPAKLEDSAVYLCASSLGLAGEETQYFGPGTRLLVL.

The chain employs TRBV12-5 and TRBJ1-1; D is perhaps TRBD1 (5 bases). CDR1 LGHNT and CDR2 FRNRAP come from the germline V gene. Trimming took 6 bases from V and 5 from J, leaving 13 bases between them. The CDR3 covers 13 residues. DNA of the CDR3: TGTGCTAGTGGGTGGGGGAGGTGGACTGAAGCTTTCTTT. It is translated as CASGWGRWTEAFF.